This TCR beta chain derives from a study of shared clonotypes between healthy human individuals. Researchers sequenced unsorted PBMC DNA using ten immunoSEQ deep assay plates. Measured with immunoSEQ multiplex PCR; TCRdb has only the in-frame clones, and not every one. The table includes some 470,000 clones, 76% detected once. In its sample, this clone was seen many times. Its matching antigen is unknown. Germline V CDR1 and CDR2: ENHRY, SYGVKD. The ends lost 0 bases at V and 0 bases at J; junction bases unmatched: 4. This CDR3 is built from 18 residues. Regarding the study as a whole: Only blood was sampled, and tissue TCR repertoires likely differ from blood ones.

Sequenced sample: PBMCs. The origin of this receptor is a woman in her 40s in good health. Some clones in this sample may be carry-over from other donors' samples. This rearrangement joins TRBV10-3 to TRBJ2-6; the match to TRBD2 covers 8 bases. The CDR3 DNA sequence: TGTGCCATCAGTGAGTCGACGGGAGGGAGCTCTGGGGCCAACGTCCTGACTTTC. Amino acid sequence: CAISESTGGSSGANVLTF.